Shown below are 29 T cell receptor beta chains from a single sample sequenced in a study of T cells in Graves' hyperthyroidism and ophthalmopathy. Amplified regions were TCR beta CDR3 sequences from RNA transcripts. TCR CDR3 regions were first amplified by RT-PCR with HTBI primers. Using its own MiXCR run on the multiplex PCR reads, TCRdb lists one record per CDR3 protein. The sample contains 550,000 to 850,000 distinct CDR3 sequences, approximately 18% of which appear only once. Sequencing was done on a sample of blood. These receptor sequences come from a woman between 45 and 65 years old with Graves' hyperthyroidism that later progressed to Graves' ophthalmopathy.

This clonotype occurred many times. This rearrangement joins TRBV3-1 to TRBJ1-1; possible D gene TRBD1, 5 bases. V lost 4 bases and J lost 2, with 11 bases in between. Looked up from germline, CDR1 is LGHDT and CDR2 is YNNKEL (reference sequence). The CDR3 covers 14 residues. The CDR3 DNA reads TGTGCCAGCAGCCTCAGGGCGGTAAACACTGAAGCTTTCTTT. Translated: CASSLRAVNTEAFF.

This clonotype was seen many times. The CDR3 coding sequence is TGTGCCAGCAGTGCTAATAGTCTCTCCTACAATGAGCAGTTCTTC. Amino acid sequence: CASSANSLSYNEQFF. V and J are TRBV2 and TRBJ2-1; the D is unclear. Between the trimmed V and J ends, which lost 4 bases and 0 bases, there was a span of 10 bases. The CDR3 sequence is 15 residues long. CDR1 SNHLY and CDR2 FYNNEI come from the germline V gene.

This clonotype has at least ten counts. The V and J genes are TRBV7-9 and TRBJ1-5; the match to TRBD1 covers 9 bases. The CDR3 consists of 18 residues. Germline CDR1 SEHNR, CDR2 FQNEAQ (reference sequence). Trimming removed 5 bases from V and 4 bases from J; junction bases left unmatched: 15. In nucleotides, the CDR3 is TGTGCCAGCAGCAACTCAGCAGTCACAGGGGGCGCGAATCAGCCCCAGCATTTT. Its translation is CASSNSAVTGGANQPQHF.

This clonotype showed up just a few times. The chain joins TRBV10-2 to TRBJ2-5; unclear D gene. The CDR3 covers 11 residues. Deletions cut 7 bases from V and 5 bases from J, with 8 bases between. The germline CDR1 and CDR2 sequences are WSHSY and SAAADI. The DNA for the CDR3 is TGCGCCAGCAAAAGTTGGGAGACCCAGTACTTC. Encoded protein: CASKSWETQYF.

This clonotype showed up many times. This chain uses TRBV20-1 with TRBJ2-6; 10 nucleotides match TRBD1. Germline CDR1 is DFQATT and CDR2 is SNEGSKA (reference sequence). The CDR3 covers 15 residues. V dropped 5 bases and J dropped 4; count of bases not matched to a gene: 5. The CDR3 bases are TGCAGTGCTCGCGACAGGGGGCTCGGGGCCAACGTCCTGACTTTC. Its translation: CSARDRGLGANVLTF.

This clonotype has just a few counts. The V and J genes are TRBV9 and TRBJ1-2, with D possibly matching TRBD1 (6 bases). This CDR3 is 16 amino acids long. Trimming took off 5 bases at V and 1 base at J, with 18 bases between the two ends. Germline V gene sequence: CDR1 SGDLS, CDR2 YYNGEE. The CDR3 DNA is TGTGCCAGCAGTGTTGGAGGAGGGGGTAATAACTATGGCTACACCTTC. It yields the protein CASSVGGGGNNYGYTF.

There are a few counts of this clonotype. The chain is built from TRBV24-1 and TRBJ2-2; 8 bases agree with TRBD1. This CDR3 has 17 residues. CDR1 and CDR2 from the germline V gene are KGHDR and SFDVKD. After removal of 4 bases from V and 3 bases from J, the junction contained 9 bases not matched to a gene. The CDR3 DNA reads TGTGCCACCAGTGACCCAGGACAGGGTTTGGACACCGGGGAGCTGTTTTTT. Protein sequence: CATSDPGQGLDTGELFF.

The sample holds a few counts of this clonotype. The CDR3 bases are TGTGCCAGCAGCTTAGACATACCCGACGGGGAGCTGTTTTTT. Its protein product is CASSLDIPDGELFF. The chain employs TRBV11-2 and TRBJ2-2; D call uncertain. The V end lost 0 bases, the J end lost 7 bases, and 9 bases lay between the germline ends. Germline V CDR1 and CDR2: SGHAT, FQNNGV. This CDR3 is built from 14 residues.

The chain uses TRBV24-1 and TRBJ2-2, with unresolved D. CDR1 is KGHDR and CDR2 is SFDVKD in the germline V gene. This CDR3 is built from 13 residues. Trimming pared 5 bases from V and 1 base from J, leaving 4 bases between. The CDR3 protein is CATSAMNTGELFF. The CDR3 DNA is TGTGCCACCAGTGCTATGAACACCGGGGAGCTGTTTTTT.

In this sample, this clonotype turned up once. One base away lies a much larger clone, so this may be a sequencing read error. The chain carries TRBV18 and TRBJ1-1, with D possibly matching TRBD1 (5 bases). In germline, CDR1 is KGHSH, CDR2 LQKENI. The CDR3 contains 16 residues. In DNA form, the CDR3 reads TGTGCCAGCCCACCACTACGGGATTGGGGGAGCACTGAAGCTTTCTTT. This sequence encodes CASPPLRDWGSTEAFF.

The CDR3 nucleotides are TGTGCCAGCAGTGAGGGCAGGATTCACACTGAAGCTTTCTTT. It codes for CASSEGRIHTEAFF. The chain employs TRBV25-1 and TRBJ1-1; no clear D gene. Trimming took 3 bases from V and 3 from J, leaving 11 bases between them. The CDR3 has 14 residues. The germline CDR1 and CDR2 sequences are MGHDK and SYGVNS.

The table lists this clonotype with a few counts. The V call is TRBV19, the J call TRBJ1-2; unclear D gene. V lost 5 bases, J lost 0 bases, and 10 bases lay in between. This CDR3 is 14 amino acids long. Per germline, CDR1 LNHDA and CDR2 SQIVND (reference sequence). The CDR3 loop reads CASSLQATNYGYTF. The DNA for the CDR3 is TGTGCCAGTAGTCTTCAGGCAACTAACTATGGCTACACCTTC.

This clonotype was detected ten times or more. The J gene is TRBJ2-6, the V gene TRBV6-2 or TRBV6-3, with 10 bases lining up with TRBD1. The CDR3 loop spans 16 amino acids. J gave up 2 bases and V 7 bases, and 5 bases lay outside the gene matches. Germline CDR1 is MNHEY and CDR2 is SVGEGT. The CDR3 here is CASTDRGSPGANVLTF. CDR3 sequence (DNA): TGTGCCAGCACGGACAGGGGGTCCCCTGGGGCCAACGTCCTGACTTTC.

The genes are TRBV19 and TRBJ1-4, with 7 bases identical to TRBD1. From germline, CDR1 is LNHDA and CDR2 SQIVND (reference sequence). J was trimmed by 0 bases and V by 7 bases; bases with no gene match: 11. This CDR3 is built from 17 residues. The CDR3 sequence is CASIRTAQGATNEKLFF. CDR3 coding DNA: TGTGCCAGTATCAGGACAGCCCAGGGGGCAACTAATGAAAAACTGTTTTTT.

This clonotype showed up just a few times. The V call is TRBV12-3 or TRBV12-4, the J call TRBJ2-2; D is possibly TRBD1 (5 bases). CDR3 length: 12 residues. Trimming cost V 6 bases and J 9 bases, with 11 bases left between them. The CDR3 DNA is TGTGCCAGCAGGTACAGGTTGAGGGAGCTGTTTTTT. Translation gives CASRYRLRELFF.

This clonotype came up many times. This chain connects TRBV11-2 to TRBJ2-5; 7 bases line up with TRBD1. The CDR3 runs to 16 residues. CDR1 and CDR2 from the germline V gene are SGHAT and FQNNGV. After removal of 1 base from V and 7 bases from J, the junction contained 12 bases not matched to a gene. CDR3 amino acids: CASSLGRTGRRGTQYF. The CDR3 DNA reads TGTGCCAGCAGCTTAGGACGGACAGGCCGCCGGGGGACCCAGTACTTC.

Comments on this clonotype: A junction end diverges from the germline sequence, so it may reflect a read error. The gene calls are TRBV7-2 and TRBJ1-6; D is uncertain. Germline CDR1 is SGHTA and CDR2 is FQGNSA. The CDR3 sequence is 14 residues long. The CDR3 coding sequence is TGTGCCGGCAGCTTAGGAGAATGGAATTCACCCCTCCACTTT. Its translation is CAGSLGEWNSPLHF.

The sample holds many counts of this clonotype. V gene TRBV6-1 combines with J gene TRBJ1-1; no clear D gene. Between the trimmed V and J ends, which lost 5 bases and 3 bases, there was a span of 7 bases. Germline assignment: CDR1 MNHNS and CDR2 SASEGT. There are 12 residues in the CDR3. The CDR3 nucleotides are TGTGCCAGCAGTTCCAGATACACTGAAGCTTTCTTT. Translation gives CASSSRYTEAFF.

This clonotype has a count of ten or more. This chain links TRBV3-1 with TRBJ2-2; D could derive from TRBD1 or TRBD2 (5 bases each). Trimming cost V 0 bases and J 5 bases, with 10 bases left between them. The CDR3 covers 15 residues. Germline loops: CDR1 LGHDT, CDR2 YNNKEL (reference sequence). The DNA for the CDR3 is TGTGCCAGCAGCCAAGAGGGGGTTGGGACCGGGGAGCTGTTTTTT. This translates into CASSQEGVGTGELFF.

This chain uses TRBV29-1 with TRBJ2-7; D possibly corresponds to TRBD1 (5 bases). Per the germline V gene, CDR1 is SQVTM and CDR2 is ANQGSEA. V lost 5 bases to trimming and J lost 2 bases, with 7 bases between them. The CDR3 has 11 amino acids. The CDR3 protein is CSVRTTYEQYF. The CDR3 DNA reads TGCAGCGTTCGGACAACCTACGAGCAGTACTTC.

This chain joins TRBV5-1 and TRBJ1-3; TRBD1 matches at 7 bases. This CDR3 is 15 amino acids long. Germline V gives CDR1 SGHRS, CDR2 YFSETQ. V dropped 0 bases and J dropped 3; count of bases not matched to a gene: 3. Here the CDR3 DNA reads TGCGCCAGCAGCTTGGAGGGGGCGCTTGGAAACACCATATATTTT. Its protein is CASSLEGALGNTIYF. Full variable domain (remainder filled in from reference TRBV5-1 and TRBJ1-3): KAGVTQTPRYLIKTRGQQVTLSCSPISGHRSVSWYQQTPGQGLQFLFEYFSETQRNKGNFPGRFSGRQFSNSRSEMNVSTLELGDSALYLCASSLEGALGNTIYFGEGSWLTVV.

The CDR3 is CASSQDIDLVGTQYF. CDR3 in DNA: TGTGCCAGCAGCCAAGATATCGACTTGGTAGGGACCCAGTACTTC. This chain joins TRBV4-2 and TRBJ2-5, with D hard to call. With 0 bases removed from V and 7 bases from J, the gap between germline ends came to 15 bases. CDR3 length equals 15 residues. Germline V lookup: CDR1 LGHNA, CDR2 YNFKEQ.

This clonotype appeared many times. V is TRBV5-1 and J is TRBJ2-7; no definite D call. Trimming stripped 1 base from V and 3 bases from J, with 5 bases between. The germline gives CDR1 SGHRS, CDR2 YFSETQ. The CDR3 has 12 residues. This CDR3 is CASSLSLYEQYF. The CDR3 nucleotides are TGCGCCAGCAGCTTGAGTCTCTACGAGCAGTACTTC. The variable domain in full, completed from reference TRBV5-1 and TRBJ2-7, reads KAGVTQTPRYLIKTRGQQVTLSCSPISGHRSVSWYQQTPGQGLQFLFEYFSETQRNKGNFPGRFSGRQFSNSRSEMNVSTLELGDSALYLCASSLSLYEQYFGPGTRLTVT.

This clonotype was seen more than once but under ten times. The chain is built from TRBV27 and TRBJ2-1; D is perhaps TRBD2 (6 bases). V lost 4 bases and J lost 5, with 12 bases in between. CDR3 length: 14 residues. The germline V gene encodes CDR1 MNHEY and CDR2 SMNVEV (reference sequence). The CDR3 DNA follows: TGTGCCAGCAGTTCGGGACTTTTTAACAATGAGCAGTTCTTC. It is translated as CASSSGLFNNEQFF.

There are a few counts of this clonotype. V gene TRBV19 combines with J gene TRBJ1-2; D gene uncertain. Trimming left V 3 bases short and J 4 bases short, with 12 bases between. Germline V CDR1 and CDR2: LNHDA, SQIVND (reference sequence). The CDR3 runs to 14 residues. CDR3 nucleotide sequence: TGTGCCAGTAGTATGGTCGGGCGAGTCTATGGCTACACCTTC. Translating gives CASSMVGRVYGYTF.

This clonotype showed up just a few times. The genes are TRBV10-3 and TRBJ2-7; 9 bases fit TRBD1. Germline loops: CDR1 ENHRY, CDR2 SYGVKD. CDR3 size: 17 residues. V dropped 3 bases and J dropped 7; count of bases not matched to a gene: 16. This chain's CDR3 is CAISEQLRDRATAEQYF. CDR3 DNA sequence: TGTGCCATCAGTGAACAACTCCGGGACAGGGCGACCGCGGAGCAGTACTTC.

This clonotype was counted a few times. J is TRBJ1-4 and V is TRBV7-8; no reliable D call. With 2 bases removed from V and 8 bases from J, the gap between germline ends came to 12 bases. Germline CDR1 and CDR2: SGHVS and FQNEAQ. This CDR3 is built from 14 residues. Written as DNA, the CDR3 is TGTGCCAGCAGCTTACTCCCGGAAGCCGAAAAACTGTTTTTT. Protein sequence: CASSLLPEAEKLFF. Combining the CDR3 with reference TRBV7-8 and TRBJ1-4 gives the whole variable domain GAGVSQSPRYKVAKRGQDVALRCDPISGHVSLFWYQQALGQGPEFLTYFQNEAQLDKSGLPSDRFFAERPEGSVSTLKIQRTQQEDSAVYLCASSLLPEAEKLFFGSGTQLSVL.

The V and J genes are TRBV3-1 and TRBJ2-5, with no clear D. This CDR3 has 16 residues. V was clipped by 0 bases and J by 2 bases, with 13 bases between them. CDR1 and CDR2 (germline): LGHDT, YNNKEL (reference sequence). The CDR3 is CASSQDRPYGQETQYF. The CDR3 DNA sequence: TGTGCCAGCAGCCAAGACAGGCCCTATGGGCAAGAGACCCAGTACTTC.

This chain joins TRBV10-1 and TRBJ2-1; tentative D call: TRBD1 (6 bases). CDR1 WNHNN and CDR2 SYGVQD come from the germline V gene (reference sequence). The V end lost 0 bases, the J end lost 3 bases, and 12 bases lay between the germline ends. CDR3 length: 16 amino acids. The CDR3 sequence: CASSESGTMDYNEQFF. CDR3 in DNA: TGCGCCAGCAGTGAGTCCGGGACAATGGACTACAATGAGCAGTTCTTC.